This is a list of T cell receptor beta chains from one sample in a study of CD8 T cells in Susac syndrome. A single record per CDR3 protein comes from TCRdb applying MiXCR to the immunoSEQ multiplex PCR reads. The data contain around 190,000 distinct CDR3 sequences, under 95% of them singletons. The specimen was CD4+ T cells from PBMCs. The receptor source for this set is a human donor in good health. Both conserved end residues are part of each CDR3. Each record gives: CDR3 length, D gene, J gene, clone size, V gene, CDR3 DNA, CDR3 protein. D genes are given only for firm matches. Clone size, where shown, is once, few, many, or a class for clones that have expanded.

>12|.|TRBJ2-3|.|TRBV6-4
TGTGCCAGAAGTGAGGCAGCAGATACGCAGTATTTT
CARSEAADTQYF
>13|TRBD1|TRBJ2-1|.|TRBV6-2/TRBV6-3
TGTGCCAGCAGGGACAGGGTCTACAATGAGCAGTTCTTC
CASRDRVYNEQFF
>13|TRBD1|TRBJ1-5|.|TRBV30
TGTGCCTGGAGGACCGACAGGGGACAGCCCCAGCATTTT
CAWRTDRGQPQHF
>11|.|TRBJ1-3|.|TRBV6-1
TGTGCCAGCAGTGAACTGTACACCATATATTTT
CASSELYTIYF
>15|TRBD2|TRBJ2-2|.|TRBV11-1
TGTGCCAGCAGCCGCAGCGGGGGGGCCACCGGGGAGCTGTTTTTT
CASSRSGGATGELFF
>12|.|TRBJ1-1|.|TRBV12-3/TRBV12-4
TGTGCCAGCAGTTTAGGGACGGGGGCGGCTTTCTTT
CASSLGTGAAFF
>13|TRBD1|TRBJ2-7|.|TRBV10-3
TGTGCCATCAGTACCGGGACAGCATACGAGCAGTACTTC
CAISTGTAYEQYF
>17|TRBD1|TRBJ2-3|.|TRBV18
TGTGCCAGCTCACGCTACCGGGACAGGGATTTGACAGATACGCAGTATTTT
CASSRYRDRDLTDTQYF
>14|.|TRBJ1-1|.|TRBV27
TGTGCCAGCAGTACGGGACCCATGAACACTGAAGCTTTCTTT
CASSTGPMNTEAFF
>13|.|TRBJ1-5|.|TRBV30
TGTGCCTGGAGAGGGGAGAGGGATCAGCCCCAGCATTTT
CAWRGERDQPQHF
>13|.|TRBJ2-2|.|TRBV28
TGTGCCAGCAGTTTGAGGGTCCCCGGGGAGCTGTTTTTT
CASSLRVPGELFF
>16|.|TRBJ2-2|.|TRBV5-1
TGCGCCAGCAGCTTGGCCCCAGGGAAGAACACCGGGGAGCTGTTTTTT
CASSLAPGKNTGELFF
>13|.|TRBJ2-5|.|TRBV6-6
TGTGCCAGCAGTTTCGAGGGAATCAAGACCCAGTACTTC
CASSFEGIKTQYF
>14|.|TRBJ1-2|.|TRBV14
TGTGCCAGCAGCCAAAATTCGAAATCAGGGGGCTACACCTTC
CASSQNSKSGGYTF
>19|.|TRBJ1-5|.|TRBV28
TGTGCCAGCAGTTTATGGATTAACGCCGACTCTCGTAGCAATCAGCCCCAGCATTTT
CASSLWINADSRSNQPQHF
>13|TRBD1|TRBJ1-1|.|TRBV18
TGTGCCAGCTCAACTACAGGGGGCACTGAAGCTTTCTTT
CASSTTGGTEAFF
>13|TRBD1|TRBJ1-6|.|TRBV27
TGTGCCAGCGGACAGGCCTGGGATTCACCCCTCCACTTT
CASGQAWDSPLHF
>15|.|TRBJ2-7|.|TRBV4-1
TGCGCCAGCAGCCAGGAGGGGCCCTCATCCTACGAGCAGTACTTC
CASSQEGPSSYEQYF
>14|TRBD2|TRBJ2-1|.|TRBV6-4
TGTGCCAGCAGACGGACTAGCGGTTACAATGAGCAGTTCTTC
CASRRTSGYNEQFF
>13|.|TRBJ1-1|.|TRBV6-6
TGTGCCACCAACTTCCAAGGGGGTACTGAAGCTTTCTTT
CATNFQGGTEAFF
>16|TRBD1|TRBJ2-6|.|TRBV5-4
TGTGCCAGCAGCCTATATACAGGGGGAAGGGCCAACGTCCTGACTTTC
CASSLYTGGRANVLTF
>17|TRBD2|TRBJ2-2|.|TRBV15
TGTGCCACCAGCGCCCCGGGGACTAGCGGGGGTTCCGGGGAGCTGTTTTTT
CATSAPGTSGGSGELFF
>17|.|TRBJ1-2|once|TRBV7-2
TGTGCCAGCAGCGCCGCCGGGAGCTCAAGCGGCCACTATGGCTACACCTTC
CASSAAGSSSGHYGYTF
>13|.|TRBJ2-5|.|TRBV4-2
TGTGCCAGCAGCCCGCAGGGAATGGAGACCCAGTACTTC
CASSPQGMETQYF
>14|.|TRBJ1-1|.|TRBV3-1
TGTGCCAGCAGCCCGTCCCAGAGGAACACTGAAGCTTTCTTT
CASSPSQRNTEAFF
>13|.|TRBJ2-5|.|TRBV12-3/TRBV12-4
TGTGCCAGCAGTTTCAGGGGTTGGGAGACCCAGTACTTC
CASSFRGWETQYF
>14|.|TRBJ1-2|.|TRBV6-5
TGTGCCAGCAGACCGGGGGGGGCAGGGTATGGCTACACCTTC
CASRPGGAGYGYTF
>14|.|TRBJ1-6|.|TRBV23-1
TGCGCCAGCAGTCACTTGACTAATAATTCACCCCTCCACTTT
CASSHLTNNSPLHF
>14|.|TRBJ2-5|.|TRBV7-2
TGTGCCAGCAGCCGCGAAGGAGGGGGAGAGACCCAGTACTTC
CASSREGGGETQYF